This T cell receptor beta chain was profiled in a study of CD8+CD57+ T cells in acquired aplastic anemia. In the study overall: Mean yield of DNA from sorted CD4+ and CD8+ cells was 3 to 3.5 ug.

TCR beta VDJ and CDR3 were profiled, and genomic DNA was the template. One entry per CDR3 protein results from TCRdb running MiXCR on the reads. The sample has 35,000 to 45,000 distinct CDR3 sequences; about two thirds are singletons. The sample holds a few counts of this clonotype. Germline V gene sequence: CDR1 MDHEN, CDR2 SYDVKM. The CDR3 totals 16 residues. The germline V and J ends were trimmed by 6 bases and 3 bases, with 20 bases remaining between them. This clonotype was sampled from a human donor in good health, serving as a control. The sample taken for sequencing was sorted CD4+, CD8+, or CD8+CD57+ T cells (not recorded which) from PBMCs. This chain uses TRBV28 with TRBJ1-1; no reliable D call. The CDR3 spells CASSSPTVSPDTEAFF. DNA for the CDR3: TGTGCCAGCAGCTCCCCCACAGTGAGCCCGGACACTGAAGCTTTCTTT.